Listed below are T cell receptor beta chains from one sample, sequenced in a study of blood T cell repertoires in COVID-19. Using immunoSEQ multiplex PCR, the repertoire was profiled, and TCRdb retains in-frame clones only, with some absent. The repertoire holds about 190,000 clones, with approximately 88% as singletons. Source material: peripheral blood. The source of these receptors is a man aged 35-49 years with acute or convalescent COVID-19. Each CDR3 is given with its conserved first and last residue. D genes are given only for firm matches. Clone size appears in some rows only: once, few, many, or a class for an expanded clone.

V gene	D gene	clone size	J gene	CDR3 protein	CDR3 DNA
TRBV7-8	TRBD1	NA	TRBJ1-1	CASSSWDSLMNTEAFF	TGTGCCAGCAGCTCATGGGACAGCCTCATGAACACTGAAGCTTTCTTT
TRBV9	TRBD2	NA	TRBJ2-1	CASSRTPGSGGYNEQFF	TGTGCCAGCAGCCGTACCCCTGGTAGCGGGGGCTACAATGAGCAGTTCTTC
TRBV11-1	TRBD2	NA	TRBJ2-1	CASRPVWTSEEQFF	TGTGCCAGCAGGCCGGTTTGGACTAGCGAGGAGCAGTTCTTC
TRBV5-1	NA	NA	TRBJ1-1	CASSKTGYTEAFF	TGCGCCAGCAGCAAAACAGGATACACTGAAGCTTTCTTT
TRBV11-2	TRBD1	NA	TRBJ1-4	CASSSTGGFANEKLFF	TGTGCCAGCAGCTCTACAGGGGGCTTCGCTAATGAAAAACTGTTTTTT
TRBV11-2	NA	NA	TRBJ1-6	CASSLGEALHF	TGTGCCAGCAGCTTAGGGGAGGCCCTCCACTTT
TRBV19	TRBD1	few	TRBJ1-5	CASSTIGTGNQPQHF	TGTGCCAGTAGTACTATCGGGACAGGTAATCAGCCCCAGCATTTT
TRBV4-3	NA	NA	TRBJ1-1	CASSQGLLVRQTDNQAFF	TGCGCCAGCAGCCAAGGACTTCTGGTTAGACAGACCGATAACCAAGCTTTCTTT
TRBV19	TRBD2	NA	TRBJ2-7	CASSRTSGAYEQYF	TGTGCCAGTAGTCGGACTAGCGGGGCCTACGAGCAGTACTTC
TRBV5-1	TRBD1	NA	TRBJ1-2	CASSIGGTARNYGYTF	TGCGCCAGCAGCATTGGAGGGACAGCGCGTAACTATGGCTACACCTTC
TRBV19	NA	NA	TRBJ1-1	CASSIRVGATEAFF	TGTGCCAGTAGTATCAGGGTAGGGGCCACTGAAGCTTTCTTT
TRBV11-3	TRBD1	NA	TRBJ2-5	CASSLGFRDRAQETQYF	TGTGCCAGCAGCTTAGGGTTCAGGGACAGAGCTCAAGAGACCCAGTACTTC
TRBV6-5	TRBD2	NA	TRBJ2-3	CASSFLAGTTDTQYF	TGTGCCAGCAGTTTCCTAGCGGGGACCACAGATACGCAGTATTTT
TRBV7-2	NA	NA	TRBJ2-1	CASSLGLAGYNEQFF	TGTGCCAGCAGCTTAGGTCTAGCAGGCTACAATGAGCAGTTCTTC
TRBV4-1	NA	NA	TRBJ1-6	CASSQVNSIGGNSPLHF	TGCGCCAGCAGCCAAGTTAATTCAATAGGGGGAAATTCACCCCTCCACTTT
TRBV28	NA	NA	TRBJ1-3	CAGKTPRSGNTIYF	TGTGCCGGCAAGACTCCGCGTTCTGGAAACACCATATATTTT
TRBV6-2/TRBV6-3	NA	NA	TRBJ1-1	CASSTKDYEDTEAFF	TGTGCCAGCAGCACTAAGGACTATGAGGACACTGAAGCTTTCTTT
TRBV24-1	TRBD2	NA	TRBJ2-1	CATSDFAGAQFF	TGTGCCACCAGTGATTTTGCGGGAGCACAGTTCTTC
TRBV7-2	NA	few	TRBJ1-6	CAPTDRRCRVNSPLHF	TGTGCCCCCACCGACCGCAGGTGCAGGGTTAATTCACCCCTCCACTTT
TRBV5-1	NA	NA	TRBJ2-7	CASSSVPTGEQYF	TGCGCCAGCAGCTCGGTTCCCACGGGGGAGCAGTACTTC
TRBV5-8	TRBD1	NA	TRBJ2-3	CASSTYRGPDTQYF	TGTGCCAGCAGCACATACAGGGGGCCAGATACGCAGTATTTT
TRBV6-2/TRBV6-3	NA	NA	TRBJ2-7	CASSHRGKYEQYF	TGTGCCAGCAGTCATCGGGGTAAATACGAGCAGTACTTC
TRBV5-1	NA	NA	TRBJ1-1	CASSLGDTEAFF	TGCGCCAGCAGCTTAGGGGACACTGAAGCTTTCTTT
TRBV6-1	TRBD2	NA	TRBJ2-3	CASRELTSGGARDTQYF	TGTGCCAGCAGGGAACTCACTAGCGGGGGGGCGAGGGATACGCAGTATTTT
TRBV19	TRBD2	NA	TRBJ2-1	CASSPRTSGGWDEQFF	TGTGCCAGTAGTCCCCGGACTAGCGGGGGGTGGGATGAGCAGTTCTTC
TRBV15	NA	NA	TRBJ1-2	CATSQDLKGGAYGYTF	TGTGCCACCAGCCAAGATCTTAAAGGGGGTGCGTATGGCTACACCTTC